This TCR beta chain was identified during a study of blood T cell repertoires in COVID-19. Study-level information: Samples of COVID-19 (acute and convalescent) were obtained from the United States, Italy and Spain. From T cells, B-cell-depleted T cells, or PBMCs came the material, which was cDNA or gDNA.

This CDR3 has 12 amino acids. With 4 bases removed from V and 7 bases from J, the gap between germline ends came to 11 bases. CDR1 is MNHEY, CDR2 SVGAGI, per germline. Original data processing: Scientists estimated how many nucleated cells there were by amplifying reference gene primers. Using immunoSEQ multiplex PCR, the repertoire was profiled, and TCRdb retains in-frame clones only, with some absent. V and J calls and clone size are copied from that table; D and trimming were computed from the DNA. The sample holds about half a million clones, roughly nine tenths seen once. Seattle patients were enrolled while actively infected and followed longitudinally.

The chain couples TRBV6-5 to TRBJ2-7; possibly TRBD1 for D (6 bases). The source of this sequence is a man younger than 30 with COVID-19, enrolled during active disease. The source material was peripheral blood. The CDR3 reads CASSSDRWEQYF. CDR3 in DNA: TGTGCCAGCAGTTCGGACAGATGGGAGCAGTACTTC.